The rows below give T cell receptor beta chains drawn from one sample of a study of cytomegalovirus exposure and HLA in healthy donors. Assay: immunoSEQ multiplex PCR; the TCRdb copy retains only in-frame clones and omits some. The sample data list more than 100,000 clones. The sample consisted of PBMCs. The receptors originated from a man between 18 and 35 years old in good health and CMV-seronegative. The conserved cysteine and the conserved F or W are not part of the CDR3 here.

v_gene	j_gene	CDR3aa
TRBV7-2	TRBJ2-7	ASSLRTSGTYEQY
TRBV6-1	TRBJ1-2	ASPRDSNYGYT
TRBV2	TRBJ1-5	ASSERGQNNQPQH
TRBV5-1	-	ASSLWSGGGYEQY
TRBV18	TRBJ1-5	ASSPDINPNQPQH
TRBV6-1	TRBJ1-5	ASRGTGQQPQH
TRBV18	TRBJ1-6	ASSPDRWATLH
TRBV5-4	TRBJ2-1	ASSLSKLSGDEQF
TRBV6-5	TRBJ2-7	ASSFQGAGEQY
TRBV11-2	TRBJ2-7	ASRKSTYEQY
TRBV19	TRBJ2-6	ASSIAATSSGANVLT
TRBV5-1	TRBJ1-1	ASSGLQLSNTEAF
TRBV19	TRBJ1-1	ASMGWGRGTNTEAF
TRBV5-6	TRBJ1-4	ASSTGLANEKLF
TRBV7-2	TRBJ1-1	ASSLDGREGNTEAF
TRBV30	TRBJ2-7	AWREGGTGRYEQY
TRBV2	TRBJ1-2	ASSVGRANYGYT
TRBV18	TRBJ1-1	ASSPKRGTEAF
TRBV9	TRBJ2-7	ASSANRGDYEQY
TRBV7-9	TRBJ2-7	ASSLGGRDEQY
TRBV7-9	TRBJ2-7	ASSLYTYEQY
TRBV6-6	TRBJ1-1	ASSYSRGRTEAF
TRBV18	TRBJ2-4	ASSIAATSGSRIQY
TRBV9	TRBJ1-1	ASSAGQGEAF
TRBV28	TRBJ2-3	ASRRGGFGGRADTQY
TRBV19	TRBJ2-7	ASSIRDFAGGEQY
TRBV7-9	TRBJ1-1	ASSRGTEAF
TRBV5-1	TRBJ1-1	ASSLTPTGVKTEAF
TRBV7-6	TRBJ2-5	ASSHSGTPETQY
TRBV28	TRBJ2-3	ASSFGGNKDTQY
TRBV5-1	TRBJ2-7	ASSPRQGYEQY
TRBV27	TRBJ1-1	ASSLSRDTEAF
TRBV28	TRBJ2-1	ASRANRGRRVNEQF
TRBV5-6	TRBJ1-1	ASSLRQGDTEAF
TRBV9	TRBJ2-5	ASSSAPGLQETQY
TRBV14	TRBJ1-2	ASSDDSFYGYT
TRBV4-1	TRBJ1-2	ASSPLPLIGGYT
TRBV27	TRBJ2-1	ASSFVNSRYNEQF
TRBV5-4	TRBJ1-4	ASSSTGRREEKLF
TRBV9	TRBJ1-4	ASSVEPRIAEKLF
TRBV27	TRBJ1-1	ASRAQGSMNTEAF
TRBV6-6	TRBJ2-7	ATSPLLNEQY
TRBV7-3	TRBJ1-1	ASSLNGPGDDTEAF
TRBV30	TRBJ2-3	AWSVLVGHTDTQY
TRBV5-5	TRBJ1-5	ASSLGVGGHQPQH
TRBV6-1	TRBJ1-2	ASRQLFNYGYT
TRBV9	TRBJ2-2	ASRASGYGELF
TRBV5-4	TRBJ1-3	ASSITGTGYGNTIY
TRBV27	TRBJ1-1	ASGNRGLTTEAF
TRBV6-6	TRBJ1-2	ACSGRTGGDGYT
TRBV10-3	TRBJ1-1	AIRGGTEAF
TRBV10-1	TRBJ2-7	ASSEASGANEQY
TRBV5-1	TRBJ2-3	AGSSTSGSSDTQY
TRBV19	TRBJ2-6	ASSTMGRWGESLSGANVLT
TRBV4-2	TRBJ1-4	ASSSTPGQGDEKLF